This TCR beta chain was identified in a study of CD4 T cells in relation to SARS-CoV-2 and coronaviruses. For this clone: Antigen unknown.

This table comes from immunoSEQ multiplex PCR, and its TCRdb copy is limited to in-frame clones, with some not included. The data hold about 26,000 clones, with around 76% observed a single time. The CDR3 consists of 17 residues. Germline CDR1 LGHDT, CDR2 YNNKEL (reference sequence). V gave up 0 bases and J gave up 4 bases, with 18 bases separating them. Unexposed donor CD4+ T cells date from 2011-2018, before the COVID-19 pandemic. The cells were cultured for over eight days before CD4+ T cells were isolated. Unexposed-donor CD4+ T cells were probed with SARS-CoV-2 S/N and four cold-coronavirus spikes, cells permitting.

The chain couples TRBV3-1 (or the pseudogene TRBV3-2) to TRBJ1-1; D might be TRBD1 (6 bases). The sequence was obtained from a human donor in good health. Sequences were obtained from CD4+ T cells from PBMCs, cultured in vitro. CDR3 loop: CASSQDRAGERATEAFF. CDR3 DNA sequence: TGTGCCAGCAGCCAAGATAGAGCAGGGGAGAGGGCCACTGAAGCTTTCTTT.